These 19 T cell receptor beta chains were all obtained from the same sample, sequenced in a study of blood T cell repertoires in COVID-19. Here immunoSEQ multiplex PCR was the method, and the copy in TCRdb shows in-frame clones only, minus some. There are around 620,000 clones in the sample; over 80% occur only once, and under 0.3% lies in the top ten. Sequencing input: peripheral blood. The receptors were gathered from a woman aged 18-29 years with acute or convalescent COVID-19.

This clone was seen only a few times. J is TRBJ1-2 and V is TRBV6-5; 11 bases fit TRBD1. This CDR3 spans 14 amino acids. V shed 5 bases, J shed 4 bases, and the junction held 3 bases outside the gene matches. The germline gives CDR1 MNHEY, CDR2 SVGAGI. The CDR3 protein is CASSPGTGGYGYTF. DNA for the CDR3: TGTGCCAGCAGTCCCGGGACAGGGGGCTATGGCTACACCTTC.

Only one count was recorded for this clone. The V and J genes are TRBV4-3 and TRBJ1-5; TRBD1 agrees at 7 bases. In germline, CDR1 is LGHNA, CDR2 YSLEER. Losses at the gene ends were 4 bases for V and 2 bases for J; bases not matched to a gene: 5. The CDR3 totals 15 residues. The CDR3: CASSPGQDRNQPQHF. In nucleotides, the CDR3 is TGCGCCAGCAGCCCTGGACAGGATCGCAATCAGCCCCAGCATTTT.

V is TRBV10-1 and J is TRBJ1-6; 7 nucleotides match TRBD1. Germline lookup yields CDR1 WNHNN and CDR2 SYGVQD (reference sequence). The trim removed 3 bases at V and 4 bases at J, leaving 6 bases unmatched. The CDR3 runs to 16 residues. The CDR3 nucleotides are TGCGCCAGCAGTGATTCTTCCAGGGGGTATAATTCACCCCTCCACTTT. The encoded protein is CASSDSSRGYNSPLHF.

The chain uses TRBV19 and TRBJ1-5, with 9 nucleotides matching TRBD1. In germline, CDR1 is LNHDA, CDR2 SQIVND (reference sequence). This CDR3 contains 16 residues. Germline trimming cut 1 base from V and 6 bases from J; bases unmatched to any gene: 7. The CDR3 sequence is CASSIGTGVFGQPQHF. The DNA for the CDR3 is TGTGCCAGTAGTATAGGGACAGGGGTTTTCGGTCAGCCCCAGCATTTT.

In its sample, this clone was seen once. This chain uses TRBV7-2 with TRBJ1-5; the D gene is possibly TRBD1 (5 bases). Germline CDR1 SGHTA, CDR2 FQGNSA. This CDR3 contains 14 residues. The V and J ends lost 3 bases and 7 bases respectively, with 13 bases between them. CDR3 sequence reads: CASSLGGFGQPQHF. CDR3 bases: TGTGCCAGCAGCTTGGGGGGATTCGGACAGCCCCAGCATTTT.

The V call is TRBV7-2, the J call TRBJ1-5; perhaps TRBD1 as D (5 bases). The CDR3 totals 17 residues. The germline gives CDR1 SGHTA, CDR2 FQGNSA. The V end was cut by 2 bases, the J end by 6 bases, with 20 bases between. The CDR3 is CASSLPAGRRGSQPQHF. CDR3 bases: TGTGCCAGCAGCTTACCCGCGGGGCGCCGGGGAAGTCAGCCCCAGCATTTT. The full variable domain, its missing parts supplied by reference TRBV7-2 and TRBJ1-5, is GAGVSQSPSNKVTEKGKDVELRCDPISGHTALYWYRQSLGQGLEFLIYFQGNSAPDKSGLPSDRFSAERTGGSVSTLTIQRTQQEDSAVYLCASSLPAGRRGSQPQHFGDGTRLSIL.

The V gene is TRBV4-3, the J gene TRBJ2-7; 9 nucleotides align to TRBD2. The germline V gene encodes CDR1 LGHNA and CDR2 YSLEER. V shed 4 bases, J shed 5 bases, and the junction held 12 bases outside the gene matches. There are 16 residues in the CDR3. CDR3 residues: CASSPGLAGPGDEQYF. The CDR3 DNA reads as TGCGCCAGCAGCCCGGGGCTAGCGGGGCCTGGGGACGAGCAGTACTTC.

This clone showed up just once. The rearrangement links TRBV5-1 to TRBJ1-1; D is undetermined. This CDR3 has 14 residues. Between the trimmed V and J ends, which lost 7 bases and 4 bases, there was a span of 17 bases. Germline CDR1 and CDR2: SGHRS and YFSETQ. The CDR3 sequence is CASFNTDGGTEAFF. For the CDR3, the DNA is TGCGCCAGCTTCAACACAGATGGTGGCACTGAAGCTTTCTTT.

The chain joins TRBV5-5 to TRBJ1-6; TRBD1 is a possible D gene (6 bases). This CDR3 is 17 amino acids long. The V end lost 3 bases, the J end lost 2 bases, and 15 bases lay between the germline ends. Germline values: CDR1 SGHKS, CDR2 YYEKEE (reference sequence). The CDR3 here is CASSSSQGSAYNSPLHF. The CDR3, as DNA: TGTGCCAGCAGCTCATCCCAGGGGTCGGCCTATAATTCACCCCTCCACTTT.

This sequence joins TRBV27 and TRBJ2-7; no definite D call. The CDR3 is 13 residues long. V lost 0 bases and J 3 bases, leaving 6 bases between the germline ends. The germline V gene has CDR1 MNHEY and CDR2 SMNVEV (reference sequence). The CDR3 is CASSLSGSYEQYF. DNA for the CDR3: TGTGCCAGCAGTTTATCGGGCAGCTACGAGCAGTACTTC.

This rearrangement joins TRBV5-4 to TRBJ2-1; D uncertain. Between the trimmed V and J ends, which lost 6 bases and 9 bases, there was a span of 13 bases. The CDR3 spans 12 residues. CDR1 is SGHNT, CDR2 YYREEE, per germline (reference sequence). The CDR3 region has the DNA TGTGCCAGCAACCATAGACACGCTGAGCAGTTCTTC. Translating it yields CASNHRHAEQFF.

This clone was seen more than once but under ten times. V usage is TRBV15 and J usage is TRBJ1-2; D uncertain. The ends were cut back, 0 bases at V and 6 bases at J, with 11 bases in the middle. The CDR3 spans 14 residues. CDR1 LNHNV and CDR2 YYDKDF come from the germline V gene (reference sequence). The chain's CDR3 is CATSRDKRQDGYTF. Here the CDR3 DNA reads TGTGCCACCAGCAGAGATAAGAGACAAGATGGCTACACCTTC. The entire variable domain, with the rest obtained from reference TRBV15 and TRBJ1-2, is as follows: DAMVIQNPRYQVTQFGKPVTLSCSQTLNHNVMYWYQQKSSQAPKLLFHYYDKDFNNEADTPDNFQSRRPNTSFCFLDIRSPGLGDTAMYLCATSRDKRQDGYTFGSGTRLTVV.

This clone has just one count. The rearrangement links TRBV21-1 to TRBJ1-4. TRBV21-1 is termed a pseudogene. CDR3 length: 14 amino acids. The CDR3 DNA reads as TGTGCCAGCAGCAAAAGTCCCGGGAGTGAAAAACTGTTTTTT. This encodes CASSKSPGSEKLFF.

The chain joins TRBV7-2 to TRBJ1-1; no clear D gene. The CDR3 runs 13 residues. Germline V lookup: CDR1 SGHTA, CDR2 FQGNSA. The V end was cut by 5 bases, the J end by 3 bases, with 10 bases between. For the CDR3, the DNA is TGTGCCAGCAGCCTGGTCCGGGACACTGAAGCTTTCTTT. Translation: CASSLVRDTEAFF.

The chain joins TRBV7-9 to TRBJ1-2; D uncertain. The CDR3 consists of 13 residues. V was trimmed by 4 bases and J by 0 bases, leaving 6 bases between them. Germline CDR1 and CDR2: SEHNR and FQNEAQ (reference sequence). The CDR3 is CASSSSTNYGYTF. The CDR3 DNA is TGTGCCAGCAGCTCGAGCACTAACTATGGCTACACCTTC.

Only one count was recorded for this clone. The rearrangement uses TRBV5-8 and TRBJ2-3, with 15 bases fitting TRBD2. Per germline, CDR1 SGHTS and CDR2 YDEGEE. The CDR3 covers 18 residues. J lost 4 bases, V lost 4 bases, and 10 bases had no gene match. The CDR3 DNA sequence: TGTGCCAGCAGCGCCGGGACTAGCGGGGGGAATGTCGCAGATACGCAGTATTTT. It encodes CASSAGTSGGNVADTQYF. Together with reference TRBV5-8 and TRBJ2-3, the CDR3 gives the full variable domain: EAGVTQSPTHLIKTRGQQATLRCSPISGHTSVYWYQQALGLGLQFLLWYDEGEERNRGNFPPRFSGRQFPNYSSELNVNALELEDSALYLCASSAGTSGGNVADTQYFGPGTRLTVL.

The CDR3 loop reads CASSAQGGETGELFF. CDR3 bases: TGTGCCAGCAGCGCCCAGGGGGGCGAGACCGGGGAGCTGTTTTTT. This chain joins TRBV7-7 and TRBJ2-2; possible D gene TRBD1, 7 bases. This CDR3 is 15 amino acids long. Germline V lookup: CDR1 SSHAT, CDR2 FNYEAQ (reference sequence). With 5 bases removed from V and 5 bases from J, the gap between germline ends came to 15 bases.

V usage is TRBV4-3 and J usage is TRBJ2-7; unclear D gene. The CDR3 consists of 14 residues. CDR1 is LGHNA and CDR2 is YSLEER in the germline V gene. V was trimmed by 0 bases and J by 2 bases, leaving 8 bases between them. CDR3 sequence reads: CASSQDPQTYEQYF. The CDR3 coding sequence is TGCGCCAGCAGCCAAGATCCACAGACCTACGAGCAGTACTTC.

This clone was seen once. J is TRBJ1-5 and V is TRBV5-1; maybe TRBD1 (6 bases). There are 14 residues in the CDR3. CDR1 SGHRS and CDR2 YFSETQ come from the germline V gene. The V and J ends lost 4 bases and 7 bases respectively, with 15 bases between them. This CDR3 is CASSLGEGVQPQHF. In DNA, the CDR3 is TGCGCCAGCAGCCTAGGGGAGGGGGTCCAGCCCCAGCATTTT.